The 7 T cell receptor beta chains listed next were all sequenced from one sample in a study of blood T cell repertoires in COVID-19. Measured with immunoSEQ multiplex PCR; TCRdb has only the in-frame clones, and not every one. The sample consists of some 290,000 clones, more than 85% of them appearing once. Material: PBMCs or T cells enriched from blood (not recorded which). The source of these receptors is a woman between 25 and 40 years old who had been exposed to COVID-19.

The chain couples TRBV7-2 to TRBJ1-1; 8 bases map to TRBD1. Germline CDR1 reads SGHTA; CDR2 reads FQGNSA. The CDR3 contains 13 residues. Trimming took 4 bases from V and 7 from J; bases not matched to a gene: 5. The CDR3: CASSSDRGREAFF. The CDR3, as DNA: TGTGCCAGCAGCTCCGACAGGGGCCGTGAAGCTTTCTTT.

The genes are TRBV27 and TRBJ1-2; perhaps TRBD1 as D (6 bases). The CDR3 extends over 14 amino acids. Germline CDR1 and CDR2: MNHEY and SMNVEV (reference sequence). The ends were cut back, 5 bases at V and 8 bases at J, with 18 bases in the middle. CDR3 bases: TGTGCCAGCAGTAGTACCGGGACAAGGGGCGGCTACACCTTC. Translated, it gives CASSSTGTRGGYTF.

This chain connects TRBV20-1 to TRBJ1-5; D gene unclear. The CDR3 sequence is 13 residues long. The germline V gene encodes CDR1 DFQATT and CDR2 SNEGSKA (reference sequence). The ends were cut back, 3 bases at V and 1 base at J, with 7 bases in the middle. This CDR3 reads CSASRLSNQPQHF. The CDR3 DNA sequence: TGCAGTGCTAGTAGACTGAGCAATCAGCCCCAGCATTTT.

The chain links TRBV29-1 to TRBJ2-3; weak D call: TRBD1 (5 bases). Trimming shortened V by 1 base and J by 1 base, and 6 bases separated the two germline ends. The germline CDR1 and CDR2 sequences are SQVTM and ANQGSEA. The CDR3 is made up of 13 amino acids. For the CDR3, the DNA is TGCAGCGTTGAAGCCAGGGGCACAGATACGCAGTATTTT. Amino acid sequence: CSVEARGTDTQYF.

The gene calls are TRBV7-9 and TRBJ1-2; no reliable D call. The CDR3 contains 13 residues. Trimming removed 0 bases from V and 6 bases from J, with 8 bases in between. Germline CDR1 SEHNR, CDR2 FQNEAQ (reference sequence). In DNA form, the CDR3 reads TGTGCCAGCAGCTTAGCGCATGGAGATGGCTACACCTTC. This encodes CASSLAHGDGYTF. The full variable domain, completed using reference TRBV7-9 and TRBJ1-2, is DTGVSQNPRHKITKRGQNVTFRCDPISEHNRLYWYRQTLGQGPEFLTYFQNEAQLEKSRLLSDRFSAERPKGSFSTLEIQRTEQGDSAMYLCASSLAHGDGYTFGSGTRLTVV.

The rearrangement joins TRBV19 to TRBJ1-1, with D perhaps matching TRBD1 (6 bases). Germline V CDR1 and CDR2: LNHDA, SQIVND (reference sequence). Trimming stripped 7 bases from V and 1 base from J, with 16 bases between. The CDR3 extends over 15 amino acids. Here the CDR3 DNA reads TGTGCCAGTACCTTAGGAGGGGGGGGGAACACTGAAGCTTTCTTT. Protein sequence: CASTLGGGGNTEAFF.

J is TRBJ1-5 and V is TRBV6-6; TRBD1 agrees at 7 bases. CDR1 and CDR2 (germline): MNHNY, SVGAGI (reference sequence). Losses at the gene ends were 0 bases for V and 4 bases for J; bases not matched to a gene: 6. The CDR3 spans 16 residues. For the CDR3, the DNA is TGTGCCAGCAGTTACTCTTTTCAACAGGGGAATCAGCCCCAGCATTTT. Translated, it gives CASSYSFQQGNQPQHF.